The 3 T cell receptor beta chains in this list originate from one sample, sequenced in a study of neoadjuvant anti-PD-1 for oral cavity cancer. Only in-frame clones appear in the TCRdb table, and some are missing; sequencing was by immunoSEQ multiplex PCR. This sample carries about 14,000 clones, 71% of them seen once, and the ten largest clones take around 3%. The time point: after neoadjuvant nivolumab, at surgical resection. The sequencing here drew on PBMCs, taken after nivolumab (anti-PD-1) treatment. The receptors were gathered from a person between 40 and 85 years old with oral cavity squamous cell carcinoma.

The DNA for the CDR3 is TGTGCCAGCAGTATACAGGCGAGCAATCAGCCCCAGCATTTT. Amino acid sequence: CASSIQASNQPQHF. The chain combines TRBV27 with TRBJ1-5; weak D call: TRBD1 (5 bases). V shed 5 bases and J shed 1 base, with 9 bases lying between them. The CDR3 covers 14 residues. The V gene's germline CDR1 is MNHEY and CDR2 SMNVEV (reference sequence).

The chain recombines TRBV18 with TRBJ2-7, with 9 bases matching TRBD2. CDR1 is KGHSH, CDR2 LQKENI, per germline. J was trimmed by 7 bases and V by 3 bases; bases with no gene match: 16. This CDR3 is built from 17 residues. The CDR3 DNA follows: TGTGCCAGCTCACCCTTCCCCCTAGCGGGGCACCGGGGAGAGCAGTACTTC. This translates into CASSPFPLAGHRGEQYF.

V and J are TRBV5-4 and TRBJ2-7; 8 bases match TRBD1. The V gene's germline CDR1 is SGHNT and CDR2 YYREEE (reference sequence). The CDR3 has 14 amino acids. V lost 5 bases and J lost 1; bases outside the gene matches: 5. The CDR3 DNA follows: TGTGCCAGCAGACAGGACAGGGCGTCCTACGAGCAGTACTTC. Translation: CASRQDRASYEQYF.